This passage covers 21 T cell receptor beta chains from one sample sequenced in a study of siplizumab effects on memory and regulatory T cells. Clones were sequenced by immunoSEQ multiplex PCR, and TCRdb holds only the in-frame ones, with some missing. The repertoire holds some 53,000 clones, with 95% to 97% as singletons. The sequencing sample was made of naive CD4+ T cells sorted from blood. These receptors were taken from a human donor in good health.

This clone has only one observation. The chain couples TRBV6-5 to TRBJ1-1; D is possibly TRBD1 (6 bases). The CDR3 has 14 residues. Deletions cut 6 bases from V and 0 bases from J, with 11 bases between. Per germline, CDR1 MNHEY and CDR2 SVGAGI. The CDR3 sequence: CASREDRMNTEAFF. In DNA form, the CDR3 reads TGTGCCAGCAGGGAGGACAGAATGAACACTGAAGCTTTCTTT.

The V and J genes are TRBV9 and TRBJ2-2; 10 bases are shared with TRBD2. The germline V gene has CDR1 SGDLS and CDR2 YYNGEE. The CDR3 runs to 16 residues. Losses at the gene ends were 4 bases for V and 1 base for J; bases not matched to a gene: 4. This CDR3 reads CASSPRTSGNTGELFF. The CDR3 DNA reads TGTGCCAGCAGCCCGAGGACTAGCGGGAACACCGGGGAGCTGTTTTTT. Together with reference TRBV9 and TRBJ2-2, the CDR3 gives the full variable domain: DSGVTQTPKHLITATGQRVTLRCSPRSGDLSVYWYQQSLDQGLQFLIQYYNGEERAKGNILERFSAQQFPDLHSELNLSSLELGDSALYFCASSPRTSGNTGELFFGEGSRLTVL.

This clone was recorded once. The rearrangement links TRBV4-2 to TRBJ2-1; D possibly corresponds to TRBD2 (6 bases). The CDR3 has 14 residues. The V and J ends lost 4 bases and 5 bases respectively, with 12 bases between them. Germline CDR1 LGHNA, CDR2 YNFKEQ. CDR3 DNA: TGTGCCAGCAGCCCTCCGGGACTGCACAATGAGCAGTTCTTC. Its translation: CASSPPGLHNEQFF.

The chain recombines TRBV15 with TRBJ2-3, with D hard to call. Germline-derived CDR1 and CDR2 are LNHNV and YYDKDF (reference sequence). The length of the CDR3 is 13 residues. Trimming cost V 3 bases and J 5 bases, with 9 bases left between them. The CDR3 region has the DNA TGTGCCACCAGCAGCCAAAGTGTAGATACGCAGTATTTT. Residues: CATSSQSVDTQYF.

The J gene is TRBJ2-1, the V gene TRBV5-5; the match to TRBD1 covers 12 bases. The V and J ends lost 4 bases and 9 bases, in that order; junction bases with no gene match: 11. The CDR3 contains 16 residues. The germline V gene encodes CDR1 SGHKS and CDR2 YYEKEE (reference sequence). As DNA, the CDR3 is TGTGCCAGCAGCCTGCAGGCGGGACAGGGGGCAGGTGAGCAGTTCTTC. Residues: CASSLQAGQGAGEQFF.

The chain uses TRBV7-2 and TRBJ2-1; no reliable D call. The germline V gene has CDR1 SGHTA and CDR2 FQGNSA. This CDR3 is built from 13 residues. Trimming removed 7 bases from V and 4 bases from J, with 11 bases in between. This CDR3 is CASTPALYNEQFF. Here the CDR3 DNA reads TGTGCCAGCACCCCGGCCCTATACAATGAGCAGTTCTTC.

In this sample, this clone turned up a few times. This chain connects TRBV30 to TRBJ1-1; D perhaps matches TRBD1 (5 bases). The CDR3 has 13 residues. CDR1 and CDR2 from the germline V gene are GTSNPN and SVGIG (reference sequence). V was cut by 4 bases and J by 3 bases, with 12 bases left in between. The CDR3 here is CAWIQGWDTEAFF. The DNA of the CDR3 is TGTGCCTGGATTCAGGGATGGGACACTGAAGCTTTCTTT.

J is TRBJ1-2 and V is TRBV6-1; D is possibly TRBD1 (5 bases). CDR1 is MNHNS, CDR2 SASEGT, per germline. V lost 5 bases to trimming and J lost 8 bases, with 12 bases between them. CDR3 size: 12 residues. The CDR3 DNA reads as TGTGCCAGCAGTCACACAGGAGGAGGCTACACCTTC. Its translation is CASSHTGGGYTF.

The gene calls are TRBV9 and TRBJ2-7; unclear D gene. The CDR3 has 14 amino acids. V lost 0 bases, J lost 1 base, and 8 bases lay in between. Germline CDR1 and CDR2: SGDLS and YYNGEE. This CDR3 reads CASSVEPASYEQYF. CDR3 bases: TGTGCCAGCAGCGTAGAGCCGGCGTCCTACGAGCAGTACTTC. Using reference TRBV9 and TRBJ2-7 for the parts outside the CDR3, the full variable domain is DSGVTQTPKHLITATGQRVTLRCSPRSGDLSVYWYQQSLDQGLQFLIQYYNGEERAKGNILERFSAQQFPDLHSELNLSSLELGDSALYFCASSVEPASYEQYFGPGTRLTVT.

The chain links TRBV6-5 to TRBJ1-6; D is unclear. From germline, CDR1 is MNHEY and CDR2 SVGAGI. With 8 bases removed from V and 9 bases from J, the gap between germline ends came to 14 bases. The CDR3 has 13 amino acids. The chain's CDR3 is CASRAPSVSPLHF. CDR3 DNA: TGTGCCAGCCGAGCCCCGAGCGTTTCACCCCTCCACTTT.

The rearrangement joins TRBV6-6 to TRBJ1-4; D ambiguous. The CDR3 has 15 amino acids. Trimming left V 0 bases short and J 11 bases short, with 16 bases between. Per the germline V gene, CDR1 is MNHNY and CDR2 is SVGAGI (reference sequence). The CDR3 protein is CASSYSGGPSGKLFF. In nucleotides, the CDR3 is TGTGCCAGCAGTTACTCGGGTGGCCCTTCGGGGAAACTGTTTTTT.

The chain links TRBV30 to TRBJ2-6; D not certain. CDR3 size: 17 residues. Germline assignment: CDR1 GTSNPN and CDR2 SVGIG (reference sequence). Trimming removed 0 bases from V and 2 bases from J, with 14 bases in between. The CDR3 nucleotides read TGTGCCTGGAGTGTAGGTGTGGGGATGCCTGGGGCCAACGTCCTGACTTTC. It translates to CAWSVGVGMPGANVLTF.

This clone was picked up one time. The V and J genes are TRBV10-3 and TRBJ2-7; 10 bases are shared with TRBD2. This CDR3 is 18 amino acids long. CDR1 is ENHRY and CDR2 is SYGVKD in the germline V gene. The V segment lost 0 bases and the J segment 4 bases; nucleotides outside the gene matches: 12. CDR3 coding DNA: TGTGCCATCAGTGAGTCTCGACGGCGGACTAGCGGTGATTACGAGCAGTACTTC. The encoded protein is CAISESRRRTSGDYEQYF.

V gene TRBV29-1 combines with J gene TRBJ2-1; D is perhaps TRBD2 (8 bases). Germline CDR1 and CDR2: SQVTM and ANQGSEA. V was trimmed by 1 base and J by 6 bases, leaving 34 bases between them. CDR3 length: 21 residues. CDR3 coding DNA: TGCAGCGTTGAAGGGGGACAGACACTACCAGGGGCTAGCGGGTTGATCAATGAGCAGTTCTTC. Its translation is CSVEGGQTLPGASGLINEQFF.

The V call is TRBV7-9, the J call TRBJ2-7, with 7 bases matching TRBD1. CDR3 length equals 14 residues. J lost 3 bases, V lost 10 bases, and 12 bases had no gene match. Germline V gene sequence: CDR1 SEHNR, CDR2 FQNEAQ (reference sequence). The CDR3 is CATPTGTENYEQYF. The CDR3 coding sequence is TGTGCCACACCCACCGGGACAGAGAACTACGAGCAGTACTTC.

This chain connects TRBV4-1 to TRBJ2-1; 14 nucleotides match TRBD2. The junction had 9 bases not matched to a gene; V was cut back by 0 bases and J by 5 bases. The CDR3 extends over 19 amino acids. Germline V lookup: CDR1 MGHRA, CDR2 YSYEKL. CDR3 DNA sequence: TGCGCCAGCAGCCAAGATCGGGGGACTAGCGGGAGAAGCGACAATGAGCAGTTCTTC. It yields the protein CASSQDRGTSGRSDNEQFF.

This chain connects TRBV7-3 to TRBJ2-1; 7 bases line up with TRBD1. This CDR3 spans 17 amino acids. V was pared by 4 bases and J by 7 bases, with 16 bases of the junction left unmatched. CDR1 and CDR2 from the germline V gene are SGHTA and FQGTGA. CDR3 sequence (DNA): TGTGCCAGCAGCTCATACCTAGGGGGCGTCACTGTGAATGAGCAGTTCTTC. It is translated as CASSSYLGGVTVNEQFF.

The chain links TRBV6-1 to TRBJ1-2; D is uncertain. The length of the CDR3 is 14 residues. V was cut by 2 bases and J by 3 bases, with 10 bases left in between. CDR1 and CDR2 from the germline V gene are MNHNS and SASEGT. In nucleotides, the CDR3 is TGTGCCAGCAGTGAATATATGGGTGACTATGGCTACACCTTC. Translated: CASSEYMGDYGYTF.

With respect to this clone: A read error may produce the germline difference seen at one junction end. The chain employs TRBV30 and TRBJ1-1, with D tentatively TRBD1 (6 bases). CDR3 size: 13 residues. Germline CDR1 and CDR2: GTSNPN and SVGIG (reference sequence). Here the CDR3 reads CAWGGGMNAEAFF. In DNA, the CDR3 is TGTGCCTGGGGGGGCGGAATGAACGCTGAAGCTTTCTTT.

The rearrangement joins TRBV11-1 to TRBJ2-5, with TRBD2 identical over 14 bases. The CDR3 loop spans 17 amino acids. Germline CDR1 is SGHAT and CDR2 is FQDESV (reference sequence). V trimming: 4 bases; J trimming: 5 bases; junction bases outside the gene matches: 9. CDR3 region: CASSSGLAGGSEETQYF. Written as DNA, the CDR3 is TGTGCCAGCAGCTCCGGACTAGCGGGAGGTAGTGAGGAGACCCAGTACTTC.

The CDR3 spells CSVCHSGTNNEQFF. The CDR3 coding sequence is TGCAGCGTATGTCATAGCGGGACCAACAATGAGCAGTTCTTC. J is TRBJ2-1 and V is TRBV29-1; 8 nucleotides match TRBD2. With 6 bases clipped from V and 5 bases from J, the junction kept 9 bases outside the gene matches. The CDR3 loop spans 14 amino acids. Germline V gene data show CDR1 as SQVTM and CDR2 as ANQGSEA.